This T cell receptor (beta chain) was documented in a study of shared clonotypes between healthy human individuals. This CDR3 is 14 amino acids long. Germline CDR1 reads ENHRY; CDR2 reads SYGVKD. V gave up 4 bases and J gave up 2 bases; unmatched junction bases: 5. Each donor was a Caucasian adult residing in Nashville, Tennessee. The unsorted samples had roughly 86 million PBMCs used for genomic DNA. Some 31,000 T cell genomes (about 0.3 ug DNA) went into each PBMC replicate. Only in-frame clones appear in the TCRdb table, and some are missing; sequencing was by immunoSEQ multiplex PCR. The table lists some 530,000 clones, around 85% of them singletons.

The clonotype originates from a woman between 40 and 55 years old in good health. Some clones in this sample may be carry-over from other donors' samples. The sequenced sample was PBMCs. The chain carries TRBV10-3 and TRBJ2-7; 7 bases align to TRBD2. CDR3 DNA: TGTGCCATCAGTGTTGGGAGGGCTACCTACGAGCAGTACTTC. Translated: CAISVGRATYEQYF.